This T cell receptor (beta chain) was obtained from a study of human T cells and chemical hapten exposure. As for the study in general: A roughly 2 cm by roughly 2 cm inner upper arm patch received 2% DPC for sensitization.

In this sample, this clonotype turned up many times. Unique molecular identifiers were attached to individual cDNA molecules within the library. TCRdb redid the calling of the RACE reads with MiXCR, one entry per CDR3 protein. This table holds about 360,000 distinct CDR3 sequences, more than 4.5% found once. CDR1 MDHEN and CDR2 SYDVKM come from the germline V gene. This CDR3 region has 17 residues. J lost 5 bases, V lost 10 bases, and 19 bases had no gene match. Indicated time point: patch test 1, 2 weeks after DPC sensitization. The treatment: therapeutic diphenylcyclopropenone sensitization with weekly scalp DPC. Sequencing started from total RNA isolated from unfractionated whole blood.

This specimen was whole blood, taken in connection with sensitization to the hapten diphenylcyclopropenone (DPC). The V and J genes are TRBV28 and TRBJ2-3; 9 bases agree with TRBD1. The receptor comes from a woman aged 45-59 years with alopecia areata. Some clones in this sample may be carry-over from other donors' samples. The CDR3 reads CATSVAGTTGGKDTQYF. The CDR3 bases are TGTGCCACCTCAGTCGCGGGGACCACAGGGGGCAAAGATACGCAGTATTTT.